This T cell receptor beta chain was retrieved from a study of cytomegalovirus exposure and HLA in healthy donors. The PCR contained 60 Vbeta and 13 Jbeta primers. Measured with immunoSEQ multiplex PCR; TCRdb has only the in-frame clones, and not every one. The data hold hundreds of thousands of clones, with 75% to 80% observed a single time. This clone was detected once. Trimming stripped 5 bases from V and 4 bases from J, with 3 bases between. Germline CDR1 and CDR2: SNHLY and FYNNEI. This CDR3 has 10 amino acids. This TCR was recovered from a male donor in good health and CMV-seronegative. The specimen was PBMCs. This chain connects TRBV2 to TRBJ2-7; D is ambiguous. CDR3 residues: CASSRYEQYF. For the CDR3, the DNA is TGTGCCAGCAGTCGTTACGAGCAGTACTTC.